The present T cell receptor (beta chain) was sequenced within a study of T cell repertoires in cytomegalovirus infection. About the study: Public TCR beta signatures provided an indication of both CMV infection and a matching HLA type.

TCRdb re-called the reads through MiXCR, storing one row per CDR3 protein. The sample includes about 130,000 distinct CDR3 sequences, roughly 8.2% of them seen just once. This clonotype was seen many times. Its antigen is as yet unknown. Broader study findings: CMV-specific TCR beta clonotypes restricted by HLA-C dominated the ex vivo response. CMV carriers with the relevant HLA were identified by cumulative public TCR beta family frequency.

Looked up from germline, CDR1 is SGHVS and CDR2 is FQNEAQ. Trimming cost V 4 bases and J 0 bases, with 6 bases left between them. The CDR3 is 13 amino acids. The clonotype originates from a human donor in good health (CMV status not recorded). Some clones in this sample may be carry-over from other donors' samples. The chain combines TRBV7-8 with TRBJ1-1; D remains ambiguous. Sequencing used PBMCs. DNA for the CDR3: TGTGCCAGCAGCTCGAATATGAACACTGAAGCTTTCTTT. Translated, it gives CASSSNMNTEAFF.